Listed below are T cell receptor beta chains from one sample, sequenced in a study of T-cell memory formation after mild COVID-19. TCRdb reanalysed the 5' RACE reads using MiXCR and keeps one entry per CDR3 protein. This sample has hundreds of thousands of distinct CDR3 sequences; 15% to 20% occur once, and the top ten carry about 12%. Sample: PBMCs or a T cell subset sorted from them (not recorded which). Receptor source: an adult woman who had mild COVID-19 (a few samples of this study predate the infection). Cell type and time point are not known. The CDR3 runs from the conserved cysteine through the conserved F or W. D genes are given only for firm matches.

j_call v_call cdr3_length d_call cdr3_aa
TRBJ2-7 TRBV30 14 TRBD1 CAWSSGQGRDEQYF
TRBJ2-1 TRBV4-2 16 NA CASSQDGGGRNNEQFF
TRBJ2-3 TRBV10-3 16 NA CAISENVGKGTDTQYF
TRBJ2-1 TRBV7-3 15 NA CASSPGGRTYNEQFF
TRBJ1-3 TRBV4-1 17 NA CASSQRQILTSGNTIYF
TRBJ2-1 TRBV6-2/TRBV6-3 13 NA CASSFGGATPQFF
TRBJ1-6 TRBV12-3/TRBV12-4 15 NA CASTLGGSYNSPLHF
TRBJ1-1 TRBV14 14 NA CASSQVTENTEAFF
TRBJ2-3 TRBV7-2 16 NA CASSFGILTGTDTQYF
TRBJ2-7 TRBV9 15 TRBD1 CASSVLGQSTYEQYF
TRBJ1-1 TRBV20-1 11 NA CSGRGNTEAFF
TRBJ2-7 TRBV5-5 12 NA CASSTEAYEQYF
TRBJ2-5 TRBV5-1 11 NA CASSARETQYF
TRBJ2-3 TRBV4-2 16 TRBD2 CASSQKAGERTDTQYF
TRBJ2-3 TRBV9 15 TRBD2 CASSVQGAGADTQYF
TRBJ2-6 TRBV27 14 NA CASSSNSGANVLTF
TRBJ2-1 TRBV24-1 16 TRBD1 CATSDLGGTGERRQFF
TRBJ2-7 TRBV15 13 NA CATSSSARDEQYF
TRBJ2-7 TRBV12-3/TRBV12-4 14 NA CASSLDTGRNEQYF
TRBJ1-2 TRBV7-9 18 TRBD1 CASSLSSTGGLNEYGYTF
TRBJ2-7 TRBV6-1 15 NA CASSEAGFGSYEQYF
TRBJ2-7 TRBV5-1 13 NA CASSFGGTDEQYF
TRBJ1-4 TRBV7-2 16 TRBD1 CASSPDRDRVGEKLFF
TRBJ2-7 TRBV6-5 13 TRBD2 CASSYFGGDEQYF
TRBJ2-7 TRBV14 14 TRBD1 CASSPAGTASEQYF
TRBJ2-3 TRBV6-1 15 TRBD1 CASSWTGSSTDTQYF
TRBJ2-1 TRBV7-9 15 TRBD1 CASSSRDRGLNEQFF
TRBJ1-2 TRBV19 12 NA CASSVQNYGYTF
TRBJ2-4 TRBV7-8 17 TRBD1 CASSPQTGGLAKNIQYF
TRBJ2-3 TRBV12-3/TRBV12-4 15 NA CASSFGGLDTDTQYF
TRBJ2-2 TRBV6-1 14 TRBD2 CASRTGGAAGELFF
TRBJ2-2 TRBV9 16 TRBD1 CASRSRQGSNTGELFF
TRBJ1-1 TRBV12-3/TRBV12-4 14 NA CASSQPSWNTEAFF
TRBJ1-2 TRBV24-1 15 TRBD1 CATSGRNRGNYGYTF
TRBJ2-2 TRBV3-1 15 NA CASSQTYRYTGELFF
TRBJ2-5 TRBV20-1 13 NA CSGAWGNMETQYF
TRBJ1-4 TRBV9 17 NA CASSVGPGLVTNEKLFF
TRBJ2-1 TRBV6-4 16 TRBD2 CASSLLGLAGGSEQFF
TRBJ1-1 TRBV28 15 TRBD1 CASSTRQGSNTEAFF
TRBJ2-1 TRBV18 16 TRBD1 CASSPPGTGEGNEQFF
TRBJ2-1 TRBV9 17 NA CASSVAPVEVSYNEQFF
TRBJ2-1 TRBV5-1 17 TRBD2 CASSGIAGANSYNEQFF
TRBJ2-3 TRBV4-2 17 TRBD2 CASSRGTSVPSTDTQYF
TRBJ2-5 TRBV12-3/TRBV12-4 15 TRBD1 CASSLTGGLRETQYF
TRBJ1-5 TRBV7-9 12 NA CASSPQDQPQHF
TRBJ1-5 TRBV19 12 NA CASSIGNQPQHF
TRBJ2-7 TRBV6-2/TRBV6-3 14 NA CASSPPGRIYEQYF
TRBJ2-7 TRBV20-1 15 TRBD1 CSARDQTGTDAKQYF
TRBJ2-3 TRBV6-6 18 TRBD2 CASSSIRLAGGEGDTQYF
TRBJ2-3 TRBV9 18 TRBD2 CASSFSSSGSPSTDTQYF
TRBJ2-1 TRBV7-2 13 NA CASAGTGFVEQFF
TRBJ2-3 TRBV7-2 13 NA CASSLGTVDTQYF